Below are 14 T cell receptor beta chains sequenced from a single sample in a study of regulatory T cells in long-lasting Graves disease. HTBI primers from iRepertoire and Arm-PCR of CDR3 regions yielded the TCR beta libraries. A single record per CDR3 protein comes from TCRdb applying MiXCR to the multiplex PCR reads. The table lists 440,000 or so distinct CDR3 sequences, approximately 16% of them singletons. The time point: newly diagnosed GD, antithyroid drugs for less than 3 months. Preparation of the TCR library used RNA extracted from PBMCs. In addition, the sample was reused for a study of T cells in Graves' hyperthyroidism and ophthalmopathy.

This specimen was peripheral blood mononuclear cells (PBMCs), taken at new diagnosis, from a patient treated with antithyroid drugs. Source of these receptors: a woman aged 30 to 39 with Graves disease.

The chain recombines TRBV4-3 with TRBJ1-5; D unresolved. The CDR3 is made up of 14 amino acids. Germline CDR1 LGHNA, CDR2 YSLEER. V lost 1 base and J lost 3, with 7 bases in between. CDR3 sequence: CASSQGVANQPQHF. CDR3 sequence (DNA): TGCGCCAGCAGCCAAGGGGTTGCCAATCAGCCCCAGCATTTT.

Points on this clonotype: This sequence is one base from a far larger clone and is likely a read error. The J gene is TRBJ1-2, the V gene TRBV7-9, with 7 bases identical to TRBD1. Germline V lookup: CDR1 SEHNR, CDR2 FQNEAQ (reference sequence). CDR3 length: 13 residues. In DNA, the CDR3 is TGTGTCAGCAGACCGGGACAGCACTATGGCTACACCTTC. This encodes CVSRPGQHYGYTF.

The table lists this clonotype with a few counts. The chain combines TRBV9 with TRBJ1-2; D may be TRBD1 (5 bases). From germline, CDR1 is SGDLS and CDR2 YYNGEE. There are 14 residues in the CDR3. The V gene lost 6 bases and the J gene lost 7 bases, with 19 bases spanning the gap. The CDR3 region is CASTQTGTGGGYTF. For the CDR3, the DNA is TGTGCCAGCACCCAGACTGGGACCGGCGGTGGCTACACCTTC.

There are many counts of this clonotype. V is TRBV28 and J is TRBJ2-1; 14 nucleotides match TRBD2. The CDR3 has 15 amino acids. Trimming took 8 bases from V and 8 from J; bases not matched to a gene: 8. The V gene's germline CDR1 is MDHEN and CDR2 SYDVKM. The CDR3 bases are TGTGCCAGCTCTACCGGGACTAGCGGGAGCGATGAGCAGTTCTTC. Translated: CASSTGTSGSDEQFF.

This clonotype has ten or more counts. At one end, the junction sequence differs from germline, possibly due to a read error. The gene calls are TRBV28 and TRBJ2-1, with D possibly called TRBD1 or TRBD2 (6 bases each). CDR3 size: 11 residues. Germline V gene sequence: CDR1 MDHEN, CDR2 SYDVKM. Here the CDR3 reads CASSSGATRIF. In DNA form, the CDR3 reads TGTGCCAGCAGTTCGGGGGCCACCCGTATCTTC.

This chain connects TRBV27 to TRBJ2-2, with D perhaps TRBD2 (5 bases). Germline CDR1 and CDR2: MNHEY and SMNVEV (reference sequence). The CDR3 loop spans 14 amino acids. V was cut by 5 bases and J by 5 bases, with 12 bases left in between. The CDR3 bases are TGTGCCAGCAGTCCACCCCCGGGGACCGGGGAGCTGTTTTTT. This sequence encodes CASSPPPGTGELFF.

This clonotype was seen repeatedly, ten times or more. The chain joins TRBV6-6 to TRBJ2-5; TRBD1 is a possible D gene (6 bases). There are 17 residues in the CDR3. Deletions cut 0 bases from V and 3 bases from J, with 17 bases between. The germline gives CDR1 MNHNY, CDR2 SVGAGI (reference sequence). DNA for the CDR3: TGTGCCAGCAGTTACTCGGCATTTACAGGGTTCGAAGAGACCCAGTACTTC. Translating it yields CASSYSAFTGFEETQYF.

To note about this clonotype: A much larger clone sits a single nucleotide away, making a read error possible. V and J are TRBV27 and TRBJ1-2; tentative D call: TRBD1 (5 bases). In germline, CDR1 is MNHEY, CDR2 SMNVEV (reference sequence). This CDR3 is built from 14 residues. The CDR3 protein is CANSFGGSSYGYTF. CDR3 sequence (DNA): TGTGCCAACAGTTTCGGGGGGTCAAGCTATGGCTACACCTTC.

At least ten counts were recorded for this clonotype. CDR3 region: CASRTSVDSYEQYF. CDR3 nucleotide sequence: TGTGCCAGCAGGACTAGCGTCGACTCCTACGAGCAGTACTTC. V gene TRBV11-2 combines with J gene TRBJ2-7; 8 bases line up with TRBD2. This CDR3 spans 14 amino acids. Germline lookup yields CDR1 SGHAT and CDR2 FQNNGV. V gave up 6 bases and J gave up 0 bases; unmatched junction bases: 4.

The CDR3 DNA reads as TGTGCCAGCAGCTCAATGACAGGGAGAGGGTCCTACAATGAGCAGTTCTTC. Protein product: CASSSMTGRGSYNEQFF. The chain couples TRBV7-2 to TRBJ2-1; TRBD1 agrees at 7 bases. The germline V gene encodes CDR1 SGHTA and CDR2 FQGNSA. CDR3 length equals 17 residues. The V gene end was trimmed by 4 bases and the J gene end by 1 base; junction bases not matched to a gene: 10.

In this sample, this clonotype turned up many times. The genes are TRBV20-1 and TRBJ1-1, with TRBD1 identical over 10 bases. J lost 6 bases, V lost 7 bases, and 11 bases had no gene match. This CDR3 comprises 14 residues. Germline lookup yields CDR1 DFQATT and CDR2 SNEGSKA (reference sequence). The CDR3 DNA reads TGCAGTGTGCAAACAGGACAGGGGGGTGCTGAAGCTTTCTTT. Amino acid sequence: CSVQTGQGGAEAFF.

There are many counts of this clonotype. This rearrangement joins TRBV5-1 to TRBJ2-3; no clear D gene. V lost 1 base to trimming and J lost 8 bases, with 11 bases between them. The CDR3 runs to 13 residues. Germline CDR1 SGHRS, CDR2 YFSETQ. Written as DNA, the CDR3 is TGCGCCAGCAGCTTGAATTTGGTCTCTACGCAGTATTTT. This translates into CASSLNLVSTQYF.

This clonotype appeared many times. The J gene is TRBJ2-3, the V gene TRBV28; D is uncertain. Trimming took off 5 bases at V and 0 bases at J, with 15 bases between the two ends. CDR3 length: 16 residues. Per germline, CDR1 MDHEN and CDR2 SYDVKM. The CDR3 loop reads CASSHRGAWSTDTQYF. CDR3 DNA sequence: TGTGCCAGCAGTCATAGAGGAGCATGGAGCACAGATACGCAGTATTTT.

In this sample, this clonotype turned up many times. V and J are TRBV7-2 and TRBJ1-1; D possibly corresponds to TRBD1 (5 bases). The ends were cut back, 4 bases at V and 0 bases at J, with 15 bases in the middle. Germline lookup yields CDR1 SGHTA and CDR2 FQGNSA. The CDR3 length is 16 residues. The chain's CDR3 is CASSSAGGGLNTEAFF. For the CDR3, the DNA is TGTGCCAGCAGCTCCGCCGGCGGGGGTCTGAACACTGAAGCTTTCTTT. The full variable domain, its missing parts supplied by reference TRBV7-2 and TRBJ1-1, is GAGVSQSPSNKVTEKGKDVELRCDPISGHTALYWYRQSLGQGLEFLIYFQGNSAPDKSGLPSDRFSAERTGGSVSTLTIQRTQQEDSAVYLCASSSAGGGLNTEAFFGQGTRLTVV.